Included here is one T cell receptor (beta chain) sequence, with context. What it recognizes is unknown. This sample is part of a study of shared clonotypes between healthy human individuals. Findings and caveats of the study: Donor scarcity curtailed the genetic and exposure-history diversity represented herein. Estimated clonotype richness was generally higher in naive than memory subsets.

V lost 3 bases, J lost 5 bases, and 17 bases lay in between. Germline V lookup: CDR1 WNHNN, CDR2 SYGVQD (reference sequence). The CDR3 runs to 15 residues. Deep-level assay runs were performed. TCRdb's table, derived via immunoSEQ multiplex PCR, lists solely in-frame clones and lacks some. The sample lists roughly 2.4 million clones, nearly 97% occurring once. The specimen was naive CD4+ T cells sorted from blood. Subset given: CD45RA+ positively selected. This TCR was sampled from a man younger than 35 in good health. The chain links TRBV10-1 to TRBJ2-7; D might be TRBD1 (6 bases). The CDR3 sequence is CASSDSGQSRHEQYF. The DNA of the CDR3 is TGCGCCAGCAGTGACTCGGGACAATCTCGCCACGAGCAGTACTTC.